Here is one T cell receptor (beta chain) with its context. This sample is part of a study of blood T cell repertoires in COVID-19. Produced via immunoSEQ multiplex PCR; TCRdb's table is partial and in-frame only. The sample yields more than 350,000 clones, about 89% seen once. This CDR3 has 18 amino acids. V gave up 4 bases and J gave up 8 bases, with 29 bases separating them. Germline-derived CDR1 and CDR2 are MGHRA and YSYEKL. The chain combines TRBV4-1 with TRBJ1-2; D is unclear. This TCR was sampled from a woman aged 25 to 39 with COVID-19, enrolled during active disease. Sequencing was done on a sample of peripheral blood. The CDR3 is CASSPFSGSDDPRRGYTF. The CDR3 coding sequence is TGCGCCAGCAGCCCTTTCAGCGGATCGGACGACCCCCGCAGAGGCTACACCTTC.